The 19 T cell receptor beta chains listed next were all sequenced from one sample in a study of blood T cell repertoires in COVID-19 (dated by TCRdb to about 2020). The library relied on the immunoSEQ multiplex PCR assay. In its TCRdb copy, this immuneACCESS table keeps in-frame sequences only and misses some clones. Where compared with another copy, unresolved V genes explain less than half of these, and the others have no known cause. In this sample the table shows under 95,000 clones, roughly 89% of which occur a single time. More than 5.5% of the sample is taken by the ten largest. Sequencing was performed on peripheral blood. The origin of the receptors is a woman in her forties or fifties with acute or convalescent COVID-19.

The rearrangement uses TRBV28 and TRBJ1-1; maybe TRBD1 (6 bases). Germline V CDR1 and CDR2: MDHEN, SYDVKM. Trimming took 8 bases from V and 7 from J, leaving 23 bases between them. There are 15 residues in the CDR3. CDR3 coding DNA: TGTGCCAGCTCTGGGGGTACAACAGGGACCGGTGAAGCTTTCTTT. Encoded protein: CASSGGTTGTGEAFF.

The chain combines TRBV13 with TRBJ2-5, with 13 positions matching TRBD2. V was pared by 5 bases and J by 6 bases, with 6 bases of the junction left unmatched. CDR3 size: 15 residues. Germline values: CDR1 PRHDT, CDR2 FYEKMQ (reference sequence). The CDR3 loop is CASSAGTSGIQTQYF. The CDR3 region has the DNA TGTGCCAGCAGCGCCGGGACTAGCGGGATTCAGACCCAGTACTTC. The whole variable domain, remainder taken from reference TRBV13 and TRBJ2-5, is AAGVIQSPRHLIKEKRETATLKCYPIPRHDTVYWYQQGPGQDPQFLISFYEKMQSDKGSIPDRFSAQQFSDYHSELNMSSLELGDSALYFCASSAGTSGIQTQYFGPGTRLLVL.

This sequence joins TRBV14 and TRBJ2-7; weak D call: TRBD1 (6 bases). Germline loops: CDR1 SGHDN, CDR2 FVKESK. Trimming cost V 6 bases and J 6 bases, with 12 bases left between them. This CDR3 comprises 12 residues. Here the CDR3 reads CASSTGMGEQYF. The CDR3 coding sequence is TGTGCCAGCAGTACAGGGATGGGCGAGCAGTACTTC.

This sequence joins TRBV28 and TRBJ1-1; D not certain. Trimming shortened V by 3 bases and J by 1 base, and 3 bases separated the two germline ends. From germline, CDR1 is MDHEN and CDR2 SYDVKM. CDR3 length: 12 residues. The CDR3 DNA reads TGTGCCAGCAGTTTCGGGAACACTGAAGCTTTCTTT. Residues: CASSFGNTEAFF.

This clone was observed a single time. This chain connects TRBV7-2 to TRBJ1-2; 7 positions agree with TRBD1. This CDR3 has 17 amino acids. Germline CDR1 and CDR2: SGHTA and FQGNSA. V was pared by 10 bases and J by 2 bases, with 19 bases of the junction left unmatched. This chain's CDR3 is CATTVISDRPFNYGYTF. CDR3 coding DNA: TGTGCCACTACGGTGATTTCGGACAGGCCCTTCAACTATGGCTACACCTTC.

The gene calls are TRBV19 and TRBJ2-7; TRBD2 might be the D (6 bases). V gave up 8 bases and J gave up 2 bases, with 19 bases separating them. Germline V gene data show CDR1 as LNHDA and CDR2 as SQIVND (reference sequence). The CDR3 loop spans 15 amino acids. CDR3 nucleotide sequence: TGTGCCAGTCACCCTGGGACTCCCGGACCCTACGAGCAGTACTTC. Its protein product is CASHPGTPGPYEQYF.

The V gene is TRBV27, the J gene TRBJ2-7, with 11 bases lining up with TRBD2. CDR3 length equals 14 residues. The J segment lost 6 bases and the V segment lost 7 bases, leaving 8 bases of the junction unmatched. Per germline, CDR1 MNHEY and CDR2 SMNVEV (reference sequence). The CDR3 sequence: CASKTSGRTGEQYF. The CDR3 DNA follows: TGTGCCAGCAAAACTAGCGGGAGAACCGGCGAGCAGTACTTC.

This sequence joins TRBV24-1 and TRBJ2-1; D is perhaps TRBD2 (7 bases). Trimming removed 7 bases at V and 7 bases at J, with 13 bases between. The germline CDR1 and CDR2 sequences are KGHDR and SFDVKD. The length of the CDR3 is 13 residues. CDR3 in amino acids: CATSAGRGNEQFF. The CDR3 DNA sequence: TGTGCCACCAGCGCTGGGAGGGGGAATGAGCAGTTCTTC.

The chain uses TRBV5-1 and TRBJ1-6; no reliable D call. The CDR3 totals 13 residues. Germline CDR1 is SGHRS and CDR2 is YFSETQ. With 4 bases removed from V and 6 bases from J, the gap between germline ends came to 8 bases. CDR3 region: CASSLGVNSPLHF. The CDR3 DNA reads TGCGCCAGCAGCCTAGGCGTTAATTCACCCCTCCACTTT.

The rearrangement uses TRBV7-7 and TRBJ2-5; possible D gene TRBD1, 5 bases. Germline CDR1 is SSHAT and CDR2 is FNYEAQ (reference sequence). The CDR3 is 13 amino acids. For the CDR3, the DNA is TGTGCTATCTCGGACAAGGGCAAGGAGACCCAGTACTTC. This gives the protein CAISDKGKETQYF.

This chain joins TRBV7-2 and TRBJ1-3; D is possibly TRBD1 (6 bases). V lost 1 base, J lost 1 base, and 8 bases lay in between. Germline V gene data show CDR1 as SGHTA and CDR2 as FQGNSA. This CDR3 region has 15 residues. The CDR3 DNA is TGTGCCAGCAGCTTAGTGGGGGCATCTGGAAACACCATATATTTT. Translated, it gives CASSLVGASGNTIYF.

The rearrangement uses TRBV13 and TRBJ2-1; D is possibly TRBD1 (5 bases). CDR3 length: 14 residues. Deletions cut 2 bases from V and 6 bases from J, with 11 bases between. Per the germline V gene, CDR1 is PRHDT and CDR2 is FYEKMQ (reference sequence). CDR3 bases: TGTGCCAGCAGCTTAAGGTCCAGGGTCAATGAGCAGTTCTTC. Translation gives CASSLRSRVNEQFF.

The chain has TRBV29-1 and TRBJ2-1; D may be TRBD1 (5 bases). V was cut by 7 bases and J by 6 bases, with 19 bases left in between. CDR1 is SQVTM and CDR2 is ANQGSEA in the germline V gene. The CDR3 is 14 residues long. The CDR3 region has the DNA TGCAGCGCCCCCCCTGGGGCTGGGGCCAATGAGCAGTTCTTC. Its translation is CSAPPGAGANEQFF.

V usage is TRBV13 and J usage is TRBJ2-7; D is perhaps TRBD2 (5 bases). Germline CDR1 and CDR2: PRHDT and FYEKMQ (reference sequence). V dropped 5 bases and J dropped 4 bases, with 12 bases sitting between them. There are 13 residues in the CDR3. The CDR3 DNA reads as TGTGCCAGCAGCCCTGGACTCGCATACGAGCAGTACTTC. Its protein is CASSPGLAYEQYF.

This chain links TRBV9 with TRBJ2-6; TRBD1 aligns across 8 bases. The ends lost 4 bases at V and 2 bases at J; junction bases unmatched: 17. CDR3 length: 20 residues. In germline, CDR1 is SGDLS, CDR2 YYNGEE. Written as DNA, the CDR3 is TGTGCCAGCAGCCCCTTCCGTGGTCAGGGGGCCCCAACTGGGGCCAACGTCCTGACTTTC. Encoded protein: CASSPFRGQGAPTGANVLTF.

The CDR3 reads CASSEVAGGQETQYF. For the CDR3, the DNA is TGCGCCAGCAGTGAGGTAGCGGGGGGCCAAGAGACCCAGTACTTC. The rearrangement uses TRBV10-1 and TRBJ2-5; 10 bases are shared with TRBD2. Germline V gene lookup returns CDR1 WNHNN and CDR2 SYGVQD (reference sequence). V trimming: 2 bases; J trimming: 1 base; junction bases outside the gene matches: 1. The CDR3 covers 15 residues.

This clone was picked up a small number of times. The chain combines TRBV5-1 with TRBJ2-5, with TRBD1 identical over 8 bases. CDR3 size: 15 residues. In germline, CDR1 is SGHRS, CDR2 YFSETQ. J gave up 4 bases and V 3 bases, and 8 bases lay outside the gene matches. CDR3 sequence: CASSSIGQGRETQYF. The CDR3 DNA reads TGCGCCAGCAGCTCCATCGGACAGGGTCGAGAGACCCAGTACTTC.

The chain links TRBV4-1 to TRBJ1-5; 9 positions match TRBD1. V trimming: 4 bases; J trimming: 2 bases; junction bases outside the gene matches: 9. Germline loops: CDR1 MGHRA, CDR2 YSYEKL. The CDR3 covers 17 residues. CDR3 DNA: TGCGCCAGCAGCCGAAGGACAGGGGAACAGGGCAATCAGCCCCAGCATTTT. This translates into CASSRRTGEQGNQPQHF.

The chain uses TRBV27 and TRBJ1-2; 7 nucleotides agree with TRBD1. Germline V gene data show CDR1 as MNHEY and CDR2 as SMNVEV (reference sequence). Trimming took 10 bases from V and 3 from J; bases not matched to a gene: 5. CDR3 length equals 12 residues. The CDR3 DNA reads as TGTGCCACACGACAGGGACACTATGGCTACACCTTC. As protein: CATRQGHYGYTF.